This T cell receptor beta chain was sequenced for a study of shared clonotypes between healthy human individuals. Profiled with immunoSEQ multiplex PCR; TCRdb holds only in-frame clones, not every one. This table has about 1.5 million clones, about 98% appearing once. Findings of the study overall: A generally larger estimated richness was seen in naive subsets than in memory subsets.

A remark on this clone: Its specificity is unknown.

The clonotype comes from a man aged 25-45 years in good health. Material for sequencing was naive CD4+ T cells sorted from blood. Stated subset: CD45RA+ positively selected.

The CDR3 nucleotides read TGTGCCAGCAGCCACAGACAGGGGGCGGGAGCTGAAGCTTTCTTT. Encoded protein: CASSHRQGAGAEAFF. The chain is built from TRBV7-2 and TRBJ1-1; 10 positions match TRBD1. Germline values: CDR1 SGHTA, CDR2 FQGNSA. V was clipped by 5 bases and J by 6 bases; unmatched bases: 9. The CDR3 is made up of 15 amino acids.